The 12 T cell receptor beta chains below were found in one sample sequenced in a study of T cells in Graves' hyperthyroidism and ophthalmopathy. Using RNA transcripts as the source, TCR beta CDR3 regions were amplified. The HTBI primer set was used in a first-round RT-PCR of the TCR CDR3. TCRdb re-called the multiplex PCR reads with MiXCR, one entry per CDR3 protein. The sample consists of roughly 500,000 distinct CDR3 sequences, over 11% of them appearing once. Sequenced sample: blood. All receptors come from a young woman with Graves' hyperthyroidism that later progressed to Graves' ophthalmopathy.

This clonotype showed up many times. The V call is TRBV6-1, the J call TRBJ1-5, with unresolved D. Germline CDR1 MNHNS, CDR2 SASEGT. The CDR3 contains 15 residues. Trimming removed 3 bases at V and 0 bases at J, with 9 bases between. This chain's CDR3 is CASSDSGFSNQPQHF. In nucleotides, the CDR3 is TGTGCCAGCAGTGATTCAGGATTTAGCAATCAGCCCCAGCATTTT.

This clonotype came up a few times. The V and J genes are TRBV5-4 and TRBJ2-1; TRBD2 agrees at 10 bases. V was clipped by 2 bases and J by 3 bases; unmatched bases: 5. The V gene's germline CDR1 is SGHNT and CDR2 YYREEE (reference sequence). There are 16 residues in the CDR3. The CDR3 is CASSFDGLAVYNEQFF. DNA of the CDR3: TGTGCCAGCAGCTTCGATGGACTAGCGGTCTACAATGAGCAGTTCTTC.

CDR3 amino acids: CASSPSPAGLAGGIPTYEQYF. The CDR3 nucleotides are TGTGCCAGCAGCCCCTCCCCCGCCGGACTAGCGGGAGGGATACCAACCTACGAGCAGTACTTC. This chain connects TRBV7-9 to TRBJ2-7, with 15 positions matching TRBD2. Germline CDR1 SEHNR, CDR2 FQNEAQ (reference sequence). The CDR3 extends over 21 amino acids. V gave up 5 bases and J gave up 2 bases; unmatched junction bases: 19.

This clonotype has only a few counts. This chain links TRBV12-3 or TRBV12-4 with TRBJ2-1, with a possible D match to TRBD1 (8 bases). The CDR3 runs 15 residues. V lost 6 bases and J lost 12, with 24 bases in between. The CDR3 DNA is TGTGCCAGCAGCCCTGAACAGGGGGGGTGGCGTGGGCAGTTCTTC. Translation: CASSPEQGGWRGQFF.

A note on this clonotype: The junction shows a germline mismatch at one end, possibly a read error. The chain uses TRBV5-1 and TRBJ2-2, with 8 positions matching TRBD1. The CDR3 has 14 amino acids. CDR1 and CDR2 (germline): SGHRS, YFSETQ. The CDR3 region is CASSPDRDTGEPFF. CDR3 DNA sequence: TGCGCCAGCAGCCCGGACAGGGACACCGGGGAGCCGTTTTTT.

This clonotype was observed at least ten times. The chain employs TRBV6-2 or TRBV6-3 and TRBJ2-1; 7 bases are a match to TRBD1. Germline V lookup: CDR1 MNHEY, CDR2 SVGEGT. V shed 5 bases and J 0 bases; nucleotides not matched to a gene: 7. The CDR3 extends over 16 amino acids. DNA of the CDR3: TGTGCCAGCAGTCGAGGGACAGCTAGCTCCTACAATGAGCAGTTCTTC. Translated: CASSRGTASSYNEQFF.

Only a few counts were recorded for this clonotype. The V gene is TRBV5-5, the J gene TRBJ1-1; D possibly corresponds to TRBD1 (6 bases). V lost 0 bases and J lost 3, with 9 bases in between. This CDR3 has 14 residues. The germline gives CDR1 SGHKS, CDR2 YYEKEE (reference sequence). As DNA, the CDR3 is TGTGCCAGCAGCTTGGAGAGGGGGGACACTGAAGCTTTCTTT. It translates to CASSLERGDTEAFF.

This clonotype showed up many times. The chain couples TRBV6-6 to TRBJ2-5; 8 bases match TRBD2. The V gene's germline CDR1 is MNHNY and CDR2 SVGAGI (reference sequence). The CDR3 runs to 17 residues. V lost 2 bases to trimming and J lost 4 bases; unmatched junction nucleotides: 12. The CDR3 spells CASSYGPRGGGRETQYF. For the CDR3, the DNA is TGTGCCAGCAGTTACGGACCCCGGGGGGGAGGTCGAGAGACCCAGTACTTC.

This clonotype was picked up a small number of times. The chain couples TRBV27 to TRBJ1-2; 9 positions match TRBD1. This CDR3 is 16 amino acids long. The germline gives CDR1 MNHEY, CDR2 SMNVEV (reference sequence). Unmatched junction bases numbered 10, after V lost 4 bases and J lost 4 bases. CDR3 sequence reads: CASSYSGQGGGYGYTF. CDR3 nucleotides: TGTGCCAGCAGTTACTCGGGACAGGGAGGAGGCTATGGCTACACCTTC.

This clonotype was found many times. The CDR3 region is CASSDTIATNEKLFF. As DNA, the CDR3 is TGTGCCAGCAGCGATACCATCGCAACTAATGAAAAACTGTTTTTT. The chain has TRBV3-1 and TRBJ1-4; D gene ambiguous. In germline, CDR1 is LGHDT, CDR2 YNNKEL (reference sequence). The CDR3 has 15 residues. V shed 5 bases and J shed 0 bases, with 10 bases lying between them.

This clonotype was seen many times. This rearrangement joins TRBV27 to TRBJ2-1, with D tentatively TRBD2 (6 bases). V was shortened by 3 bases and J by 8 bases, with 14 bases between the two germline ends. Germline assignment: CDR1 MNHEY and CDR2 SMNVEV (reference sequence). There are 14 residues in the CDR3. The CDR3 loop reads CASSFTRDFYEQFF. CDR3 bases: TGTGCCAGCAGTTTTACCAGGGACTTCTATGAGCAGTTCTTC.

This clonotype has a count of ten or more. The rearrangement uses TRBV15 and TRBJ1-1; D perhaps matches TRBD1 (5 bases). The CDR3 length is 16 residues. CDR1 is LNHNV and CDR2 is YYDKDF in the germline V gene (reference sequence). The germline V and J ends were trimmed by 1 base and 0 bases, with 12 bases remaining between them. Written as DNA, the CDR3 is TGTGCCACCAGCAGAGGCGTGGACATTATGAACACTGAAGCTTTCTTT. It encodes CATSRGVDIMNTEAFF.